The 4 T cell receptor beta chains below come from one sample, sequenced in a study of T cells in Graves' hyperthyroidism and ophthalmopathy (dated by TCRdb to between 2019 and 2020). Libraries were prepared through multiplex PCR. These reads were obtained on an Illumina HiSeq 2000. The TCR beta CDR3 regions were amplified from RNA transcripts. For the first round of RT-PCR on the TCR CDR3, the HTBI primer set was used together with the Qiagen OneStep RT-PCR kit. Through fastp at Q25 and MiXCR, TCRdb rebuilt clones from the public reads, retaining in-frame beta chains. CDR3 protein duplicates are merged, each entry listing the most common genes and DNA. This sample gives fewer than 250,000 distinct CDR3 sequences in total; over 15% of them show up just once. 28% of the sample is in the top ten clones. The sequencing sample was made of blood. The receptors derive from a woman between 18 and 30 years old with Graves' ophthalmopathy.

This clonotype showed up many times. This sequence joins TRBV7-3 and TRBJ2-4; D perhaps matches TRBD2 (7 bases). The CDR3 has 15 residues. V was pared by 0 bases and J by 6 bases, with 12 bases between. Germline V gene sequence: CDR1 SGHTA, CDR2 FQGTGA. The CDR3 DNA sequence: TGTGCCAGCAGCTTAACGTTCGGGGGGCGAAACATTCAGTACTTC. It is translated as CASSLTFGGRNIQYF.

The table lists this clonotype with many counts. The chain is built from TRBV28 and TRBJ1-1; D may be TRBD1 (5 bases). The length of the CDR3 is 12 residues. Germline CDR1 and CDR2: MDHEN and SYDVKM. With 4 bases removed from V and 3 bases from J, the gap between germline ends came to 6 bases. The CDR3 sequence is CASSWGDTEAFF. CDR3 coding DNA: TGTGCCAGCAGTTGGGGCGACACTGAAGCTTTCTTT.

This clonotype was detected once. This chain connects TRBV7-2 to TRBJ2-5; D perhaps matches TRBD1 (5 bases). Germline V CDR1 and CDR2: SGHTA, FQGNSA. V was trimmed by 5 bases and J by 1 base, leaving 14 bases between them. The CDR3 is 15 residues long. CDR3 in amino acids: CASSPTGRVQETQYF. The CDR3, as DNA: TGTGCCAGCAGCCCCACCGGCAGGGTCCAAGAGACCCAGTACTTC.

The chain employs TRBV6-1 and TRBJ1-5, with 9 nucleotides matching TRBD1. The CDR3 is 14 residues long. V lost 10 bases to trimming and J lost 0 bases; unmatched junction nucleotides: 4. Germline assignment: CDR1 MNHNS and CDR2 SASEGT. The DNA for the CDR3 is TGTGCCACAGGGACAGGGCCTAGCAATCAGCCCCAGCATTTT. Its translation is CATGTGPSNQPQHF.